The following is a TCR beta chain sequence with its context. The antigen remains unidentified. The assay was immunoSEQ multiplex PCR, and TCRdb's table has in-frame clones only and misses some. The sample lists millions of clones, about 94% occurring once. This specimen belongs to a study of shared clonotypes between healthy human individuals. Overall study context: Donors were a couple of women and a few men aged 18 to 49. Used for every donor were three CD4 naive, three CD4 memory, two CD8 naive and one CD8 memory plate. The study's findings and limits: Clonotype sharing across a few donors was observed for roughly 5% of naive CD4 clonotypes.

CD8 cells regarded as naive lacked CD45RO, were positively chosen for CCR7, and omitted terminally differentiated effector memory CD45RA+ cells. Those who donated were healthy HIV-negative adults, with no recent acute infections or vaccinations reported. CDR3 size: 16 residues. Germline V CDR1 and CDR2: SEHNR, FQNEAQ (reference sequence). Germline trimming cut 0 bases from V and 6 bases from J; bases unmatched to any gene: 5. The chain combines TRBV7-9 with TRBJ2-1; 10 bases agree with TRBD2. Sequencing was done on a sample of naive CD8+ T cells sorted from blood. The TCR comes from a young man in good health. The CDR3 bases are TGTGCCAGCAGCTTAGCGGGGAGCGGGAGGGTCAATGAGCAGTTCTTC. Translation: CASSLAGSGRVNEQFF. Full variable domain (remainder filled in from reference TRBV7-9 and TRBJ2-1): DTGVSQNPRHKITKRGQNVTFRCDPISEHNRLYWYRQTLGQGPEFLTYFQNEAQLEKSRLLSDRFSAERPKGSFSTLEIQRTEQGDSAMYLCASSLAGSGRVNEQFFGPGTRLTVL.